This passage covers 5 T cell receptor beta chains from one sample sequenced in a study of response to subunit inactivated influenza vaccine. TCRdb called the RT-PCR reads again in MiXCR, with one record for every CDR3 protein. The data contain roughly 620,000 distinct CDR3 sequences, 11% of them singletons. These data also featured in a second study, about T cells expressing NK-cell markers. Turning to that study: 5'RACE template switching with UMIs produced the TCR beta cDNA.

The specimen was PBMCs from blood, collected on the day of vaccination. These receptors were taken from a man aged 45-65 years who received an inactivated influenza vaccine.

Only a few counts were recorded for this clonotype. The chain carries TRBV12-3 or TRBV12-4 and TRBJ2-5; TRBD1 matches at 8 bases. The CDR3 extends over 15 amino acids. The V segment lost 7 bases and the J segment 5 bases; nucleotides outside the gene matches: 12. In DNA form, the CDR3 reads TGTGCCAGCACCCCTGGCAGGGGGCTCGTGGAGACCCAGTACTTC. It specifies CASTPGRGLVETQYF.

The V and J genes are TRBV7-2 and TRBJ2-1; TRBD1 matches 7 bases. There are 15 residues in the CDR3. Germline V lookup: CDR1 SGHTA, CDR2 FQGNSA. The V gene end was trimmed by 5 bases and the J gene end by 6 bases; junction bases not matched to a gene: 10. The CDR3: CASSPTPRDSNEQFF. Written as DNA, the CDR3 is TGTGCCAGCAGCCCGACCCCCCGGGACAGCAATGAGCAGTTCTTC.

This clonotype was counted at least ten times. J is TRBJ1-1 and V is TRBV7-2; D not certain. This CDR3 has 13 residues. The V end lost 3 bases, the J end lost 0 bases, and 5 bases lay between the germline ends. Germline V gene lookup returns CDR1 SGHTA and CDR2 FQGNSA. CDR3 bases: TGTGCCAGCAGCTTCAGGTTGAACACTGAAGCTTTCTTT. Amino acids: CASSFRLNTEAFF.

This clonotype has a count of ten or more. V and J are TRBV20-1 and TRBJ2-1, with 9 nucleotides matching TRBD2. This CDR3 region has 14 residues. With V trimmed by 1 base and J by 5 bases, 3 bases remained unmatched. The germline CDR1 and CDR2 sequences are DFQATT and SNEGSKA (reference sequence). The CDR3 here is CSARGLAGNNEQFF. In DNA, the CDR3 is TGCAGTGCTAGAGGTCTAGCGGGGAACAATGAGCAGTTCTTC.

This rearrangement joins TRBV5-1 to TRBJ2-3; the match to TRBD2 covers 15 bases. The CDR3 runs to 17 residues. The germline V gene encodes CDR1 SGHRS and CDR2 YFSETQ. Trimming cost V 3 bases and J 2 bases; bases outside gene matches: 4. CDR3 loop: CASSSGTSGGTTDTQYF. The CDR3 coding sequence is TGCGCCAGCAGCTCGGGGACTAGCGGGGGGACCACAGATACGCAGTATTTT.